This T cell receptor beta chain was profiled in a study of blood T cell repertoires in COVID-19. About the research overall: Specimens from acute and convalescent COVID-19 originated in the United States, Italy and Spain. T cells, B-cell-depleted T cells, or PBMCs provided the cDNA or gDNA that served as material.

Worth noting for this clone: This sample includes further DNA sequences coding for the same CDR3.

Per the original data handling: Amplified reference gene primers provided the basis for estimating nucleated cell counts. The repertoire was sequenced with immunoSEQ multiplex PCR; TCRdb's copy has only in-frame clones and lacks some. That table is the source of V, J and clone size, and D and trimming were worked out from the DNA. This sample has roughly 150,000 clones, with about 80% found just once. Per the germline V gene, CDR1 is MNHEY and CDR2 is SMNVEV (reference sequence). This CDR3 contains 14 residues. J lost 2 bases, V lost 6 bases, and 6 bases had no gene match. The chain has TRBV27 and TRBJ2-7; 8 nucleotides align to TRBD2. The sample was peripheral blood. This TCR was sampled from a man between 70 and 80 years old with active or convalescent COVID-19. The chain's CDR3 is CASSLREGPYEQYF. In DNA form, the CDR3 reads TGTGCCAGCAGCCTTCGGGAGGGCCCCTACGAGCAGTACTTC.